What follows are 32 T cell receptor beta chains derived from one specimen sequenced in a study of beta chain features in type 1 diabetes. Study-wide results and caveats: TCRB CDR3 length was moderately but significantly reduced in all four CD4+ subsets of Type 1 diabetes patients.

These receptors' targets are unknown. Every bit of the isolated RNA underwent reverse transcription, so sequencing read expressed TCRB transcripts. Assay used: immunoSEQ multiplex PCR; TCRdb lists only in-frame clones, some missing. The sample lists 300,000 to 450,000 clones, roughly an eighth occurring once. Sequencing used naive CD4+ T cells from blood. These receptors were obtained from a woman between 18 and 29 years old with type 1 diabetes.

The rearrangement links TRBV14 to TRBJ2-7, with D unresolved. Germline CDR1 and CDR2: SGHDN and FVKESK. The CDR3 sequence is 13 residues long. Trimming left V 4 bases short and J 0 bases short, with 7 bases between. The CDR3 here is CASSRAASYEQYF. The CDR3 region has the DNA TGTGCCAGCAGCCGGGCTGCCTCCTACGAGCAGTACTTC.

V and J are TRBV5-6 and TRBJ1-5; D remains ambiguous. Trimming left V 2 bases short and J 13 bases short, with 10 bases between. The germline V gene has CDR1 SGHDT and CDR2 YYEEEE. CDR3 length: 11 amino acids. The CDR3 loop reads CASSFRGDQHF. The CDR3 DNA is TGTGCCAGCAGCTTCCGGGGAGATCAGCATTTT. Drawing the rest from reference TRBV5-6 and TRBJ1-5, the complete variable domain is DAGVTQSPTHLIKTRGQQVTLRCSPKSGHDTVSWYQQALGQGPQFIFQYYEEEERQRGNFPDRFSGHQFPNYSSELNVNALLLGDSALYLCASSFRGDQHFGDGTRLSIL.

This clone showed up just a few times. This chain joins TRBV11-2 and TRBJ2-7; the match to TRBD1 covers 7 bases. Germline CDR1 is SGHAT and CDR2 is FQNNGV. The CDR3 extends over 13 amino acids. J was trimmed by 9 bases and V by 3 bases; bases with no gene match: 8. DNA of the CDR3: TGTGCCAGCAGCTTCGGCAGGGGGATTGTGCAGTACTTC. Amino acids: CASSFGRGIVQYF. The variable domain in full, completed from reference TRBV11-2 and TRBJ2-7, reads EAGVAQSPRYKIIEKRQSVAFWCNPISGHATLYWYQQILGQGPKLLIQFQNNGVVDDSQLPKDRFSAERLKGVDSTLKIQPAKLEDSAVYLCASSFGRGIVQYFGPGTRLTVT.

V is TRBV25-1 and J is TRBJ1-2; D remains unclear. Trimming left V 6 bases short and J 3 bases short, with 5 bases between. Germline CDR1 is MGHDK and CDR2 is SYGVNS. The CDR3 is 11 amino acids. The CDR3 spells CASSSYYGYTF. The CDR3 DNA reads as TGTGCCAGCAGCTCCTACTATGGCTACACCTTC.

The chain recombines TRBV30 with TRBJ1-5, with 8 bases identical to TRBD1. The germline gives CDR1 GTSNPN, CDR2 SVGIG (reference sequence). This CDR3 comprises 17 residues. Unmatched junction bases numbered 8, after V lost 1 base and J lost 0 bases. The CDR3 loop is CAWSAYRGSNSNQPQHF. The CDR3 coding sequence is TGTGCCTGGAGTGCGTACAGGGGGTCCAATAGCAATCAGCCCCAGCATTTT.

The rearrangement joins TRBV7-3 to TRBJ2-1, with D tentatively TRBD2 (6 bases). The CDR3 covers 15 residues. V was cut by 0 bases and J by 7 bases, with 13 bases left in between. Looked up from germline, CDR1 is SGHTA and CDR2 is FQGTGA. In DNA, the CDR3 is TGTGCCAGCAGCTTAACGGGAGGCCCTAGGAATGAGCAGTTCTTC. Its protein is CASSLTGGPRNEQFF.

This clone was counted a few times. The chain is built from TRBV15 and TRBJ1-5, with TRBD1 as a possible D gene (5 bases). The CDR3 sequence is 13 residues long. CDR1 and CDR2 from the germline V gene are LNHNV and YYDKDF (reference sequence). Trimming stripped 5 bases from V and 7 bases from J, with 12 bases between. CDR3 DNA: TGTGCCACCAGCGGGAGGGGATTGCAGCCCCAGCATTTT. Protein sequence: CATSGRGLQPQHF.

This clone has a handful of counts. The V and J genes are TRBV2 and TRBJ2-4, with 12 bases that match TRBD2. The CDR3 is 15 residues long. Trimming at V came to 8 bases and at J to 6 bases, leaving 8 bases not matched to a gene. Germline values: CDR1 SNHLY, CDR2 FYNNEI. The chain's CDR3 is CASGSEGLAGNIQYF. CDR3 coding DNA: TGTGCCAGCGGGAGTGAGGGACTAGCGGGAAACATTCAGTACTTC.

V is TRBV2 and J is TRBJ1-6; a weak D match, TRBD1 (6 bases). The V gene lost 7 bases and the J gene lost 0 bases, with 10 bases spanning the gap. The CDR3 runs 15 residues. Per germline, CDR1 SNHLY and CDR2 FYNNEI. As DNA, the CDR3 is TGTGCCAGCACCGCCAGGGGCTCCTATAATTCACCCCTCCACTTT. Protein sequence: CASTARGSYNSPLHF.

The CDR3 spells CASSSFRDQPQHF. The CDR3 bases are TGTGCCAGCAGCTCCTTTCGGGATCAGCCCCAGCATTTT. The J gene is TRBJ1-5, the V gene TRBV7-9; no firm D call. Germline assignment: CDR1 SEHNR and CDR2 FQNEAQ (reference sequence). The CDR3 is 13 residues long. V lost 4 bases and J 5 bases, leaving 9 bases between the germline ends. The full variable domain, rest sourced from reference TRBV7-9 and TRBJ1-5, is DTGVSQNPRHKITKRGQNVTFRCDPISEHNRLYWYRQTLGQGPEFLTYFQNEAQLEKSRLLSDRFSAERPKGSFSTLEIQRTEQGDSAMYLCASSSFRDQPQHFGDGTRLSIL.

This chain's CDR3 is CASSPGTTNEKLFF. CDR3 nucleotide sequence: TGTGCCAGCAGTCCAGGGACAACTAATGAAAAACTGTTTTTT. The genes are TRBV28 and TRBJ1-4; D possibly corresponds to TRBD1 (5 bases). This CDR3 is 14 amino acids long. CDR1 and CDR2 (germline): MDHEN, SYDVKM. Deletions cut 5 bases from V and 0 bases from J, with 7 bases between. Variable domain in full (rest from reference TRBV28 and TRBJ1-4): DVKVTQSSRYLVKRTGEKVFLECVQDMDHENMFWYRQDPGLGLRLIYFSYDVKMKEKGDIPEGYSVSREKKERFSLILESASTNQTSMYLCASSPGTTNEKLFFGSGTQLSVL.

This chain links TRBV29-1 with TRBJ2-1, with 12 bases lining up with TRBD1. Germline V lookup: CDR1 SQVTM, CDR2 ANQGSEA. J gave up 16 bases and V 5 bases, and 9 bases lay outside the gene matches. The CDR3 contains 12 residues. The CDR3 is CSVLHRDRGHFF. CDR3 coding DNA: TGCAGCGTTCTTCATCGGGACAGGGGGCATTTCTTC.

The rearrangement joins TRBV10-3 to TRBJ2-3; TRBD2 matches at 7 bases. The CDR3 consists of 15 residues. The trim removed 10 bases at V and 4 bases at J, leaving 14 bases unmatched. Germline CDR1 ENHRY, CDR2 SYGVKD. CDR3 protein: CATTSHQRGADTQYF. DNA of the CDR3: TGTGCCACCACCTCCCACCAGCGGGGAGCAGATACGCAGTATTTT.

J is TRBJ2-5 and V is TRBV5-4, with 7 bases identical to TRBD1. Trimming cost V 4 bases and J 4 bases; bases outside gene matches: 7. Germline loops: CDR1 SGHNT, CDR2 YYREEE (reference sequence). The CDR3 runs 14 residues. CDR3 amino acids: CASSVPDRPETQYF. The CDR3 nucleotides read TGTGCCAGCAGCGTCCCGGACAGGCCAGAGACCCAGTACTTC.

This clone was recorded a few times. The chain combines TRBV28 with TRBJ2-7; D possibly corresponds to TRBD1 (5 bases). Germline V gives CDR1 MDHEN, CDR2 SYDVKM. This CDR3 contains 15 residues. Trimming shortened V by 8 bases and J by 0 bases, and 17 bases separated the two germline ends. CDR3 sequence: CASRIGQGASYEQYF. CDR3 coding DNA: TGTGCCAGCCGAATCGGGCAGGGTGCCTCCTACGAGCAGTACTTC.

Only a few counts were recorded for this clone. This chain uses TRBV5-1 with TRBJ1-1; no definite D call. Between the trimmed V and J ends, which lost 0 bases and 5 bases, there was a span of 8 bases. CDR1 is SGHRS and CDR2 is YFSETQ in the germline V gene. This CDR3 is 13 amino acids long. The CDR3 bases are TGCGCCAGCAGCTTGGTTGCGCCGACTGAAGCTTTCTTT. It is translated as CASSLVAPTEAFF.

The genes are TRBV7-8 and TRBJ2-5; TRBD1 might be the D (6 bases). Per germline, CDR1 SGHVS and CDR2 FQNEAQ. CDR3 size: 14 residues. V was cut by 5 bases and J by 5 bases, with 15 bases left in between. CDR3 in amino acids: CASSTRTAAETQYF. The CDR3 DNA reads as TGTGCCAGCAGCACCCGGACAGCAGCGGAGACCCAGTACTTC.

This clone turned up a few times. The chain uses TRBV18 and TRBJ2-7; 11 bases match TRBD1. There are 18 residues in the CDR3. CDR1 is KGHSH, CDR2 LQKENI, per germline. The trim removed 0 bases at V and 2 bases at J, leaving 9 bases unmatched. CDR3 region: CASSPPYRTGGQTYEQYF. Written as DNA, the CDR3 is TGTGCCAGCTCACCACCTTACCGGACAGGGGGCCAGACCTACGAGCAGTACTTC. The variable domain in full, with the rest retrieved from reference TRBV18 and TRBJ2-7, is NAGVMQNPRHLVRRRGQEARLRCSPMKGHSHVYWYRQLPEEGLKFMVYLQKENIIDESGMPKERFSAEFPKEGPSILRIQQVVRGDSAAYFCASSPPYRTGGQTYEQYFGPGTRLTVT.

In its sample, this clone was seen a few times. The chain is built from TRBV28 and TRBJ2-5, with 7 bases aligning to TRBD2. V lost 1 base and J lost 1; bases outside the gene matches: 6. Germline V gene lookup returns CDR1 MDHEN and CDR2 SYDVKM. The CDR3 has 16 amino acids. The CDR3 loop is CASSLYQASGQETQYF. The CDR3 region has the DNA TGTGCCAGCAGTTTATATCAGGCTAGCGGCCAAGAGACCCAGTACTTC.

This chain joins TRBV7-9 and TRBJ1-1; no reliable D call. There are 13 residues in the CDR3. Germline V gene sequence: CDR1 SEHNR, CDR2 FQNEAQ (reference sequence). Trimming cost V 3 bases and J 4 bases, with 9 bases left between them. CDR3 coding DNA: TGTGCCAGCAGCTTCGAGTCAGGCACTGAAGCTTTCTTT. It specifies CASSFESGTEAFF.

The chain has TRBV6-5 and TRBJ1-1; D uncertain. This CDR3 region has 14 residues. The germline V and J ends were trimmed by 6 bases and 1 base, with 12 bases remaining between them. In germline, CDR1 is MNHEY, CDR2 SVGAGI. As DNA, the CDR3 is TGTGCCAGCAGGTCCAGAGAGGGGAACACTGAAGCTTTCTTT. This sequence encodes CASRSREGNTEAFF.

This clone was counted a few times. The genes are TRBV9 and TRBJ2-2, with 8 bases aligning to TRBD2. The junction had 3 bases not matched to a gene; V was cut back by 1 base and J by 7 bases. The CDR3 length is 14 residues. The germline V gene has CDR1 SGDLS and CDR2 YYNGEE. CDR3 DNA sequence: TGTGCCAGCAGCGTACGTCGGGGGGGCGGGGAGCTGTTTTTT. It is translated as CASSVRRGGGELFF.

Only a few counts were recorded for this clone. The rearrangement joins TRBV6-1 to TRBJ2-1, with TRBD1 matching over 9 bases. Germline CDR1 reads MNHNS; CDR2 reads SASEGT. The CDR3 spans 15 residues. The V gene end was trimmed by 7 bases and the J gene end by 6 bases; junction bases not matched to a gene: 10. This CDR3 reads CASIPPDRGINEQFF. The CDR3 bases are TGTGCCAGCATACCACCGGACAGGGGAATCAATGAGCAGTTCTTC.

The table lists this clone with a few counts. This chain uses TRBV18 with TRBJ2-7; TRBD1 matches 11 bases. Germline CDR1 and CDR2: KGHSH and LQKENI. V lost 1 base to trimming and J lost 4 bases; unmatched junction nucleotides: 3. CDR3 length: 15 residues. CDR3 nucleotide sequence: TGTGCCAGCTCACCACGGACAGGGGGCTATTACGAGCAGTACTTC. It specifies CASSPRTGGYYEQYF.

V and J are TRBV5-4 and TRBJ2-5, with D unresolved. The germline gives CDR1 SGHNT, CDR2 YYREEE (reference sequence). The CDR3 has 13 amino acids. V dropped 1 base and J dropped 5 bases, with 9 bases sitting between them. CDR3 in amino acids: CASSLIYGETQYF. CDR3 bases: TGTGCCAGCAGCTTGATTTACGGGGAGACCCAGTACTTC.

The table lists this clone with a few counts. The chain combines TRBV19 with TRBJ1-2, with 9 nucleotides matching TRBD1. Germline V gene lookup returns CDR1 LNHDA and CDR2 SQIVND (reference sequence). The trim removed 1 base at V and 2 bases at J, leaving 5 bases unmatched. The CDR3 is 16 residues long. CDR3 coding DNA: TGTGCCAGTAGTATAGCCGGGACAGGGAAAAACTATGGCTACACCTTC. As protein: CASSIAGTGKNYGYTF.

This clone occurred a few times. The gene calls are TRBV28 and TRBJ1-1, with 7 bases that match TRBD1. Germline loops: CDR1 MDHEN, CDR2 SYDVKM. V lost 3 bases, J lost 6 bases, and 7 bases stayed unmatched. The CDR3 extends over 14 amino acids. This chain's CDR3 is CASSLVGGSAEAFF. The CDR3 DNA reads TGTGCCAGCAGTTTGGTAGGGGGCAGCGCTGAAGCTTTCTTT. The full variable domain, rest sourced from reference TRBV28 and TRBJ1-1, is DVKVTQSSRYLVKRTGEKVFLECVQDMDHENMFWYRQDPGLGLRLIYFSYDVKMKEKGDIPEGYSVSREKKERFSLILESASTNQTSMYLCASSLVGGSAEAFFGQGTRLTVV.

This clone turned up a few times. The gene calls are TRBV11-2 and TRBJ2-5, with 12 bases matching TRBD2. V lost 8 bases, J lost 4 bases, and 5 bases stayed unmatched. This CDR3 region has 14 residues. Per the germline V gene, CDR1 is SGHAT and CDR2 is FQNNGV. The CDR3 coding sequence is TGTGCCAGCTCGACTAGCGGGGGTCGAGAGACCCAGTACTTC. Its protein is CASSTSGGRETQYF.

The chain recombines TRBV7-3 with TRBJ2-6, with TRBD2 as a possible D gene (6 bases). The germline CDR1 and CDR2 sequences are SGHTA and FQGTGA. The CDR3 totals 16 residues. V lost 1 base to trimming and J lost 3 bases, with 10 bases between them. CDR3 protein: CASSLSGGGGANVLTF. For the CDR3, the DNA is TGTGCCAGCAGCTTAAGTGGGGGAGGTGGGGCCAACGTCCTGACTTTC.

The chain uses TRBV19 and TRBJ1-5; D might be TRBD1 (6 bases). The CDR3 length is 17 residues. Germline CDR1 reads LNHDA; CDR2 reads SQIVND (reference sequence). The V gene lost 4 bases and the J gene lost 1 base, with 17 bases spanning the gap. CDR3 amino acids: CASSRNLGTSSNQPQHF. The CDR3 bases are TGTGCCAGTAGTAGGAACCTCGGGACATCGAGCAATCAGCCCCAGCATTTT. Complete variable domain (other parts from reference TRBV19 and TRBJ1-5): DGGITQSPKYLFRKEGQNVTLSCEQNLNHDAMYWYRQDPGQGLRLIYYSQIVNDFQKGDIAEGYSVSREKKESFPLTVTSAQKNPTAFYLCASSRNLGTSSNQPQHFGDGTRLSIL.

CDR3 region: CAISVGTSGAYEQYF. The CDR3, as DNA: TGTGCCATCAGTGTGGGGACTAGCGGGGCCTACGAGCAGTACTTC. The rearrangement links TRBV10-3 to TRBJ2-7; TRBD2 agrees at 13 bases. With V trimmed by 4 bases and J by 2 bases, 2 bases remained unmatched. The length of the CDR3 is 15 residues. Germline values: CDR1 ENHRY, CDR2 SYGVKD.

The rearrangement links TRBV5-6 to TRBJ2-3; 10 bases line up with TRBD1. Germline CDR1 reads SGHDT; CDR2 reads YYEEEE. The CDR3 is 18 residues long. V shed 1 base, J shed 2 bases, and the junction held 10 bases outside the gene matches. The CDR3 nucleotides read TGTGCCAGCAGCTTGAGATCCACCGGGACAGGGGTCACAGATACGCAGTATTTT. Protein product: CASSLRSTGTGVTDTQYF. Full variable domain (remainder filled in from reference TRBV5-6 and TRBJ2-3): DAGVTQSPTHLIKTRGQQVTLRCSPKSGHDTVSWYQQALGQGPQFIFQYYEEEERQRGNFPDRFSGHQFPNYSSELNVNALLLGDSALYLCASSLRSTGTGVTDTQYFGPGTRLTVL.